This T cell receptor (beta chain) was identified during a study of technical replicates of blood from a handful of donors. The CDR3 length is 15 residues. Germline CDR1 SNHLY, CDR2 FYNNEI. The V gene lost 0 bases and the J gene lost 4 bases, with 9 bases spanning the gap. Only one count was recorded for this clone. Method: immunoSEQ multiplex PCR; TCRdb's copy keeps in-frame clones and lacks some. The sample holds about 81,000 clones, approximately 96% seen once. The sample taken for sequencing was T cells isolated from PBMCs. The TCR was taken from a human donor in good health. The genes are TRBV2 and TRBJ1-4, with D possibly TRBD1 on 6 matching bases. The CDR3 sequence is CASSEADSYNEKLFF. DNA for the CDR3: TGTGCCAGCAGTGAAGCGGACAGCTATAATGAAAAACTGTTTTTT.